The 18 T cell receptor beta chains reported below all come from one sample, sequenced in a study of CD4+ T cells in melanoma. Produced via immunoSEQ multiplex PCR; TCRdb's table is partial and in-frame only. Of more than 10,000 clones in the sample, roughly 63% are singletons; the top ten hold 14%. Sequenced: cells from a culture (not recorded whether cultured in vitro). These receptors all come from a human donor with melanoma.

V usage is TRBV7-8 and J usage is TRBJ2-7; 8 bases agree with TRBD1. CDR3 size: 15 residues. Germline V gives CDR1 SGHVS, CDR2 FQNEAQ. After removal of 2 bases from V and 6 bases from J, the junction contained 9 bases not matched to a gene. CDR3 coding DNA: TGTGCCAGCAGCTTATACAGGGGGAACTTTCCCGAGCAGTACTTC. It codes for CASSLYRGNFPEQYF.

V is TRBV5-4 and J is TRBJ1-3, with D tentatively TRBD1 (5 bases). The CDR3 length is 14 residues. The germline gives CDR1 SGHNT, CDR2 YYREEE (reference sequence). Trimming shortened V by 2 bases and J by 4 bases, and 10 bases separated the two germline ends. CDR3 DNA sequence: TGTGCCAGCAGCTTATCCGGGGCGGGAAACACCATATATTTT. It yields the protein CASSLSGAGNTIYF.

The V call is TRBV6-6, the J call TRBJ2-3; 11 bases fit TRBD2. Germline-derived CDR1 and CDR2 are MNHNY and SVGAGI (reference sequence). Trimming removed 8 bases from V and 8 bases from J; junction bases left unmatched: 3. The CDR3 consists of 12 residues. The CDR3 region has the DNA TGTGCCAGCCGACTAGCGGGGTCTACGCAGTATTTT. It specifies CASRLAGSTQYF.

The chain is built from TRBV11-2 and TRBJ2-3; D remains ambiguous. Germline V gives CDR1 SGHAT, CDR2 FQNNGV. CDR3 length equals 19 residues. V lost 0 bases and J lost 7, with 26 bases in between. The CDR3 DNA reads TGTGCCAGCAGCTTAGATTCTAGGGCGGCATTCGTAAGGCGAAATACGCAGTATTTT. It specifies CASSLDSRAAFVRRNTQYF.

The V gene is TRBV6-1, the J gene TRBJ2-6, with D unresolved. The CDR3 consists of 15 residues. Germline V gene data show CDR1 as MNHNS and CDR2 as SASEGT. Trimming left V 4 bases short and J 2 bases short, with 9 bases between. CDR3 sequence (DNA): TGTGCCAGCAGTGGATGGCGCGCTGGGGCCAACGTCCTGACTTTC. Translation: CASSGWRAGANVLTF.

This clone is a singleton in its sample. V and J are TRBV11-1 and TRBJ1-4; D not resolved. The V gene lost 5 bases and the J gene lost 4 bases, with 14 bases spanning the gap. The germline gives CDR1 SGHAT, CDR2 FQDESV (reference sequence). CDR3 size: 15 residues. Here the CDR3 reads CASSADSGYNEKLFF. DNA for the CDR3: TGTGCCAGCAGCGCTGATTCGGGCTATAATGAAAAACTGTTTTTT.

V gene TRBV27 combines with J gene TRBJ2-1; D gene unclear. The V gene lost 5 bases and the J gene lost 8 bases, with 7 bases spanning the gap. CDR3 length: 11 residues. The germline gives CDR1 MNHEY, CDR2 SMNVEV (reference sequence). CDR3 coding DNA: TGTGCCAGCAGTAAGTTGGATGAGCAGTTCTTC. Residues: CASSKLDEQFF.

CDR3 loop: CASSPLAASTDTQYF. Written as DNA, the CDR3 is TGTGCCAGTAGTCCACTAGCGGCTAGCACAGATACGCAGTATTTT. The V gene is TRBV19, the J gene TRBJ2-3, with TRBD2 matching 8 bases. CDR3 size: 15 residues. The germline gives CDR1 LNHDA, CDR2 SQIVND (reference sequence). With V trimmed by 5 bases and J by 0 bases, 4 bases remained unmatched.

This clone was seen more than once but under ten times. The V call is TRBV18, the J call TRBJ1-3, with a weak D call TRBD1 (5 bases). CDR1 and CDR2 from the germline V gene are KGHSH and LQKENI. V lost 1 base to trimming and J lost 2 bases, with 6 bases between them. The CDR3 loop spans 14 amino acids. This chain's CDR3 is CASSPQGAGNTIYF. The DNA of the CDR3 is TGTGCCAGCTCACCACAAGGGGCTGGAAACACCATATATTTT. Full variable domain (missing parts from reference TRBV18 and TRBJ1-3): NAGVMQNPRHLVRRRGQEARLRCSPMKGHSHVYWYRQLPEEGLKFMVYLQKENIIDESGMPKERFSAEFPKEGPSILRIQQVVRGDSAAYFCASSPQGAGNTIYFGEGSWLTVV.

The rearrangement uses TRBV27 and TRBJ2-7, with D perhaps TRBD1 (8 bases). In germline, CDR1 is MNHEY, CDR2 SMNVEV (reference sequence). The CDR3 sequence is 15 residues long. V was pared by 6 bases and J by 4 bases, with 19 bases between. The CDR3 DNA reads TGTGCCAGCAGCCCGGACAGGGCGGGAGTTTACGAGCAGTACTTC. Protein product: CASSPDRAGVYEQYF.

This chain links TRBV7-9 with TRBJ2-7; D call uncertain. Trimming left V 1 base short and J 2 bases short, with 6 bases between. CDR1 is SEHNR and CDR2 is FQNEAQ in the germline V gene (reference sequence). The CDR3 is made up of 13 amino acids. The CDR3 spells CASSLVGPYEQYF. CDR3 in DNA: TGTGCCAGCAGCTTAGTAGGGCCCTACGAGCAGTACTTC.

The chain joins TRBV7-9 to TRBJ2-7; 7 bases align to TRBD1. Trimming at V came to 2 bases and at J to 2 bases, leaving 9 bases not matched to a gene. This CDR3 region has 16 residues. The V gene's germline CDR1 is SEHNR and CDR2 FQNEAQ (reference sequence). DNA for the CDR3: TGTGCCAGCAGCTTAACGCCCCACAGGGGCCCCTACGAGCAGTACTTC. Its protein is CASSLTPHRGPYEQYF.

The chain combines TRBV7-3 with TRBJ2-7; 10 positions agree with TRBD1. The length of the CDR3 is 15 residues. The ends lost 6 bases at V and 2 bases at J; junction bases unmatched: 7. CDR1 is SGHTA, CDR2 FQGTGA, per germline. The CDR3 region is CASSEFGTGAYEQYF. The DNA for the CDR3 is TGTGCCAGCAGTGAGTTCGGGACAGGGGCCTACGAGCAGTACTTC.

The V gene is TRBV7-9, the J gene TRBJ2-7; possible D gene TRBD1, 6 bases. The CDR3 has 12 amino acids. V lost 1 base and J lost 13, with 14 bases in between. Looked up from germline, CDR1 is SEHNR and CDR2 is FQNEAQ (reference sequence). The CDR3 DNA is TGTGCCAGCAGCTTAGAATCGGGGACACTATACTTC. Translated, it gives CASSLESGTLYF.

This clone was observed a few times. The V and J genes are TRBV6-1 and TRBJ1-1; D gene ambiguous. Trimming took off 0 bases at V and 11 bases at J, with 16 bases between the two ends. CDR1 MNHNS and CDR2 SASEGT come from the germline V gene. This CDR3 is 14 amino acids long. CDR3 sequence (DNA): TGTGCCAGCAGTGAAGCGTCCATCGGCAGGCGGGCTTTCTTT. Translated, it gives CASSEASIGRRAFF.

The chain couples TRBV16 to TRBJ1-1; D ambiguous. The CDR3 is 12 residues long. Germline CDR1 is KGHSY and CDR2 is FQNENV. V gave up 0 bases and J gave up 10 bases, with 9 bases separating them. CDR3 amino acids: CASSQSPAGAFF. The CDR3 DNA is TGTGCCAGCAGCCAATCCCCCGCGGGAGCTTTCTTT. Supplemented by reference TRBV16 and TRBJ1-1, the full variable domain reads GEEVAQTPKHLVRGEGQKAKLYCAPIKGHSYVFWYQQVLKNEFKFLISFQNENVFDETGMPKERFSAKCLPNSPCSLEIQATKLEDSAVYFCASSQSPAGAFFGQGTRLTVV.

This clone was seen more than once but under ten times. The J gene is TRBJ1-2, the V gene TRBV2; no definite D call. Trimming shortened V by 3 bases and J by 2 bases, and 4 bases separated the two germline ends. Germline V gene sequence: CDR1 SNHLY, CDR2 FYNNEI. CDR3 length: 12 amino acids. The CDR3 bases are TGTGCCAGCAGTGACAGGAACTATGGCTACACCTTC. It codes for CASSDRNYGYTF.

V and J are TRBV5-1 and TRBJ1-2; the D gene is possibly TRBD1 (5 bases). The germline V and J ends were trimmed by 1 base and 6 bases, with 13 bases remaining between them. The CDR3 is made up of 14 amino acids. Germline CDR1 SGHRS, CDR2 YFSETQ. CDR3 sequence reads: CASSLSRTSNGYTF. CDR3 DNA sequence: TGCGCCAGCAGCTTGTCGCGGACAAGCAATGGCTACACCTTC.